These T cell receptor beta chains were read from a single sample in a study of Graves' ophthalmopathy and Graves' hyperthyroidism. TCRdb reprocessed the multiplex PCR reads via MiXCR and lists one record per CDR3 protein. The profile shows around 1.1 million distinct CDR3 sequences, about 36% of them singletons. Sequencing was performed on peripheral blood or thyroid tissue (not recorded which). The receptors were gathered from an adult man with Graves' hyperthyroidism. The CDR3 runs from the conserved cysteine through the conserved F or W. D genes are given only for firm matches. The size entry is marked missing in some rows and otherwise reads once, few, many or a size class.

v_call	j_call	d_call	clone_size	cdr3_nt	cdr3_aa
TRBV10-3	TRBJ2-7	NA	few	TGTGCCATCAGTGGCCTTCCCCGGGCTGAGCAGTACTTC	CAISGLPRAEQYF
TRBV10-3	TRBJ1-2	TRBD1	many	TGTGCCACCGGGACAGAGAGACCTTATGGCTACACCTTC	CATGTERPYGYTF
TRBV7-7	TRBJ2-5	TRBD1	many	TGTGCCAGCAGCTTAGTCTTTGGGACAGGACAAGAGACCCAGTACTTC	CASSLVFGTGQETQYF
TRBV20-1	TRBJ1-5	NA	many	TGCAGTGCTAATGGACAGAATCAGCCCCAGCATTTT	CSANGQNQPQHF
TRBV29-1	TRBJ1-2	NA	once	TGCAGCGCTGGGATTGCGAACTATGGCTACACCTTC	CSAGIANYGYTF
TRBV30	TRBJ1-5	NA	NA	TGTGCCTGGAGTGGGGATGACTTCCGAGCCCAGCATTTT	CAWSGDDFRAQHF
TRBV12-3/TRBV12-4	TRBJ1-4	NA	many	TGTGCCAGCACCTTAAGGGGGGGTAATGAAAAACTGTTTTTT	CASTLRGGNEKLFF
TRBV7-8	TRBJ2-2	TRBD2	NA	TGTGCCAGCAGCTTAGCTGCGACAGTCCTAAAAGGGGCGGGAGGGCCCGGGGAGCTGTTTTTT	CASSLAATVLKGAGGPGELFF
TRBV10-3	TRBJ2-6	NA	NA	TGTGCCATCAGTGATGGGGGGGGCCCTGGGGCCAACGTCCTGACTTTC	CAISDGGGPGANVLTF
TRBV19	TRBJ1-5	NA	many	TGTGCCAGTAGTACCAAGGGCAATCAGCCCCAGCATTTT	CASSTKGNQPQHF
TRBV7-9	TRBJ1-1	NA	many	TGTGCCAGCAGCTGGGGACTGACAGCGAACACTGAAGCTTTCTTT	CASSWGLTANTEAFF
TRBV27	TRBJ1-1	NA	few	TGTGCCAGCAGTGAGAGGTCCCATGAAGCTTTCTTT	CASSERSHEAFF
TRBV6-6	TRBJ2-7	NA	NA	TGTGCCAGCAGTTACTTCAGGGATAGGGACTTC	CASSYFRDRDF
TRBV3-1	TRBJ1-1	NA	NA	TGTGCCAGCAGCCAAGCAGCTCGATACTCCGAAGCTTTCTTT	CASSQAARYSEAFF
TRBV25-1	TRBJ2-7	NA	NA	TGTGCTAGAGGAACCTTGATCCGGGCCTACGAGCAGTACTTC	CARGTLIRAYEQYF
TRBV12-3/TRBV12-4	TRBJ1-6	NA	few	TGTGCCAGCAGTTTAGCTGTGGGTTCGGCACCCCTCCACTTT	CASSLAVGSAPLHF
TRBV2	TRBJ1-1	NA	many	TGTGCCTGTTTAGGAGGTGAAGCTTTCTTT	CACLGGEAFF
TRBV7-9	TRBJ1-1	TRBD1	many	TGTGCCAGCAGCCCACAGGGGTTCGGCATGAACACTGAAGCTTTCTTT	CASSPQGFGMNTEAFF
TRBV20-1	TRBJ1-2	NA	NA	TGCAGTGCAGGAGGATCCGCGGCCTATGGCTACACCTTC	CSAGGSAAYGYTF
TRBV20-1	TRBJ2-7	TRBD1	NA	TGCAGCCCCGGGACAGGGGATGGCGAGCAGTACTTC	CSPGTGDGEQYF
TRBV29-1	TRBJ1-1	NA	NA	TGCAGAGTCCGGGACGGAACGAAGGTCACTGAAGCTTTCTTT	CRVRDGTKVTEAFF
TRBV11-2	TRBJ2-7	NA	many	TGTGCCAGCAGCTTAGCGGCAGGACCCTACGAAGAGCAGTACTTC	CASSLAAGPYEEQYF
TRBV10-2	TRBJ2-7	TRBD1	many	TGCGCCAGCAGCCCGGACAGGGGATCCTACGAGCAGTACTTC	CASSPDRGSYEQYF
TRBV14	TRBJ2-5	NA	few	TGTGCCAGCTCACCAATGAGGGACGGAGAGACCCAGTACTTC	CASSPMRDGETQYF
TRBV7-2	TRBJ2-2	TRBD2	many	TGTGCCAGCAGCTTAGCGGGAGGGCCTACCGGGGAGCTGTTTTTT	CASSLAGGPTGELFF
TRBV29-1	TRBJ1-2	TRBD1	few	TGCAGCGTGAAACAGGGGGTTGGCTACACCTTC	CSVKQGVGYTF
TRBV28	TRBJ1-2	NA	NA	TGTGCCAGCAGTTTTGGACATAAGGCGCTCTTC	CASSFGHKALF
TRBV15	TRBJ1-2	NA	NA	TGTGCCACCAGCAGAGATATTCCAGAAACTCATAACTATGGCTACACCTTC	CATSRDIPETHNYGYTF
TRBV11-1	TRBJ2-5	NA	many	TGTGCCAGCACGGGGGCGGGTACCCAAGAGACCCAGTACTTC	CASTGAGTQETQYF
TRBV2	TRBJ1-5	NA	many	TGTGCCAGCAGTCAGGGGAACAATCAGCCCCAGCATTTT	CASSQGNNQPQHF
TRBV2	TRBJ2-7	NA	many	TGTGCCAGCAAGTTGCAGAGCTACGAGCAGTACTTC	CASKLQSYEQYF
TRBV29-1	TRBJ2-7	TRBD2	NA	TGCAGCTTCTACTCCCGCGGGGGAGACGAGCAGTACTTC	CSFYSRGGDEQYF
TRBV20-1	TRBJ2-7	NA	many	TGCAGTGCCTCGGGCCCATATCACTCCTACGAGCAGTACTTC	CSASGPYHSYEQYF
TRBV5-1	TRBJ2-7	NA	NA	TGCGCCAGCAGCTCCGAGTCGGGGAGTCTACTGGAGCAGTACTTC	CASSSESGSLLEQYF
TRBV15	TRBJ1-5	NA	NA	TGTGCCAGCAGCGGAACCGGGACCCCCTCGCAGCCCCAGCATTTT	CASSGTGTPSQPQHF
TRBV24-1	TRBJ1-6	NA	once	TGTGCCACCAGTGATTTGAACTTACTAGGTTCACCCCTCCACTTT	CATSDLNLLGSPLHF
TRBV20-1	TRBJ1-1	NA	many	TGCAGTGCTAGAGGGCCGGGGCAGGCTGGTCCTGAAGCTTTCTTT	CSARGPGQAGPEAFF
TRBV20-1	TRBJ1-5	NA	NA	TGCAGTGCTAGAGACAGGGACCGCCGTCCCAATCAGCCCCAGCATTTT	CSARDRDRRPNQPQHF
TRBV6-5	TRBJ1-4	NA	few	TGTGCCAGCAGTCTGCGACAGAATGAAAAACTGTTTTTT	CASSLRQNEKLFF
TRBV12-3/TRBV12-4	TRBJ2-7	TRBD1	few	TGTGCCAGCAGCCGTAAAATCGGCACAGGGGCCTCCTACGAGCAGTACTTC	CASSRKIGTGASYEQYF
TRBV10-3	TRBJ1-4	NA	NA	TGTGCCAGCTCCAGGGGCCCAGGCGGCCAAAATGAAAAACTGTTTTTT	CASSRGPGGQNEKLFF
TRBV20-1	TRBJ2-7	NA	many	TGCAGTGCTAGAGATGACAGCTTCTACGAGCAGTACTTC	CSARDDSFYEQYF
TRBV2	TRBJ1-1	NA	many	TGTGCCAGCAGTGAAGTTACCGTGGGGAACACTGAAGCTTTCTTT	CASSEVTVGNTEAFF
TRBV7-2	TRBJ2-5	NA	few	TGTGCCAGCACCTTCGTATGGGAGGTGGTCGGGGAGACCCAGTACTTC	CASTFVWEVVGETQYF
TRBV15	TRBJ2-7	TRBD2	NA	TGTGCCACCAATCCGGGACTAGCGGGACCATCCTACGGGAACGAGCAGTACTTC	CATNPGLAGPSYGNEQYF
TRBV5-1	TRBJ2-6	NA	NA	TGTGCCAGCAGCTTGGTTGCGGGGGCCTACGTCCTGACTTTC	CASSLVAGAYVLTF
TRBV29-1	TRBJ1-2	NA	many	TGCAGCGATACCGACAGGAACTATGGCTACACCTTC	CSDTDRNYGYTF
TRBV7-9	TRBJ2-7	TRBD2	NA	TGTGCCAGCAGCAGTGCCGGACTAGCGGGAGCCTACGAGCAGTACTTC	CASSSAGLAGAYEQYF
TRBV5-4	TRBJ1-1	NA	few	TGTGCCAGCAGCTTGGGGGGGTTCGGGGGCGAAGGCACTGAAGCTTTCTTT	CASSLGGFGGEGTEAFF
TRBV5-1	TRBJ2-7	TRBD2	NA	TGTGCCAGCAGCGCGGGACTAGCGGGACTGATCTACGAGCAGTACTTC	CASSAGLAGLIYEQYF
TRBV25-1	TRBJ1-4	NA	few	TGTGCCAGCAGTGACCCCGCGACAGCAACTAATGAAAAACTGTTTTTT	CASSDPATATNEKLFF
TRBV10-3	TRBJ2-3	TRBD2	NA	TGTGCCATCAAGACCGGACTAGCGGCAAGCACAGATACGCAGTATTTT	CAIKTGLAASTDTQYF
TRBV10-2	TRBJ1-6	NA	NA	TGCGCCACCACCGCGACAGATGATAATTCACCCCTCCACTTT	CATTATDDNSPLHF
TRBV29-1	TRBJ2-7	TRBD2	NA	TGCAGCTCGGGACTAGCGGGGGGTACTACCACCTACGAGCAGTACTTC	CSSGLAGGTTTYEQYF
TRBV7-9	TRBJ2-1	TRBD1	NA	TGTGCCAGCAGCCAGATACCGGGACAGGGGTACAATGAGCAGTTCTTC	CASSQIPGQGYNEQFF
TRBV2	TRBJ1-1	NA	NA	TGTGCCAGCTATGGGGGAGGAAACACTGAAGCTTTCTTT	CASYGGGNTEAFF